Ten or more counts support the clone carrying this T cell receptor (beta chain). Its specificity is unknown. This sample is drawn from a study of T cells in Graves' hyperthyroidism and ophthalmopathy. The study's findings and limits: Also found in blood were most expanded thyroid clonotypes above 0.001.

Diagnostic assessment was based on clinical symptoms, serum thyroxine and TRAb, thyroid ultrasound and orbital computed tomography. This CDR3 spans 15 amino acids. From germline, CDR1 is MNHNS and CDR2 SASEGT. With 5 bases clipped from V and 1 base from J, the junction kept 2 bases outside the gene matches. Amplification of TCR beta CDR3 regions was performed using RNA transcripts as template. During a first-round RT-PCR of the TCR CDR3, the HTBI primer set was used. In TCRdb, the multiplex PCR reads were re-called with MiXCR into one record per CDR3 protein. The sample carries 210,000 or so distinct CDR3 sequences, 17% recorded once.

Sequencing input: blood. The TCR was taken from a man aged 50-59 years with Graves' hyperthyroidism. The rearrangement links TRBV6-1 to TRBJ2-2; 9 bases line up with TRBD2. As DNA, the CDR3 is TGTGCCAGCAGTAGGACTAGCGAGAACACCGGGGAGCTGTTTTTT. As protein: CASSRTSENTGELFF.